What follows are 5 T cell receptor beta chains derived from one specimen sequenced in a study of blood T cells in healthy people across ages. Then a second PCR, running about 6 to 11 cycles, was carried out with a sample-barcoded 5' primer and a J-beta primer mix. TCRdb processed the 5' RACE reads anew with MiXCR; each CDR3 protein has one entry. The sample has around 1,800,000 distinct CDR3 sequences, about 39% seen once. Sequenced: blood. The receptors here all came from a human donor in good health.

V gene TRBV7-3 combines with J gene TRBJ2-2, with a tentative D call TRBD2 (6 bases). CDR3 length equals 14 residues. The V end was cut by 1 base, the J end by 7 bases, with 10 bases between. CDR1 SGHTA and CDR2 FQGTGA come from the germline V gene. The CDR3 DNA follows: TGTGCCAGCAGCTTAAACTCGGGAGACGGGGAGCTGTTTTTT. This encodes CASSLNSGDGELFF.

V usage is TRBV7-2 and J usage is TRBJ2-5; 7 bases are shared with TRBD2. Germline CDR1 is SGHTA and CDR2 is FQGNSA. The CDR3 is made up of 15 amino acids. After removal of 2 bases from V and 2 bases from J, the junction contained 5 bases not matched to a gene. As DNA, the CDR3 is TGTGCCAGCAGCTTAAAATGGGGGGGTCAAGAGACCCAGTACTTC. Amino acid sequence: CASSLKWGGQETQYF.

DNA of the CDR3: TGTGCCAGCAGCCGTGTAGGGGATCAGCCCCAGCATTTT. Protein sequence: CASSRVGDQPQHF. This chain connects TRBV4-2 to TRBJ1-5, with a weak D call TRBD1 (5 bases). V dropped 4 bases and J dropped 5 bases, with 9 bases sitting between them. Germline V gene data show CDR1 as LGHNA and CDR2 as YNFKEQ. The CDR3 extends over 13 amino acids.

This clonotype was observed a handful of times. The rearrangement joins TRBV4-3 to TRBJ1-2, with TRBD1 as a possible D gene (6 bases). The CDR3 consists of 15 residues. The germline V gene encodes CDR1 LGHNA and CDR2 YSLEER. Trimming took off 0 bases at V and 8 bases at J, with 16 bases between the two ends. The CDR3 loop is CASSQDRTGPFGYTF. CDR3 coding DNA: TGCGCCAGCAGCCAAGATAGAACAGGGCCCTTCGGCTACACCTTC.

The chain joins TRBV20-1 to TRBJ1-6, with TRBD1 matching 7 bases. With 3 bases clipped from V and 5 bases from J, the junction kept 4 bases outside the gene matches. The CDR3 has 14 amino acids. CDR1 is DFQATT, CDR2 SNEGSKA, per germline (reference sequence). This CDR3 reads CSASRQGNNSPLHF. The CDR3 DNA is TGCAGTGCTAGCCGACAGGGAAATAATTCACCCCTCCACTTT.